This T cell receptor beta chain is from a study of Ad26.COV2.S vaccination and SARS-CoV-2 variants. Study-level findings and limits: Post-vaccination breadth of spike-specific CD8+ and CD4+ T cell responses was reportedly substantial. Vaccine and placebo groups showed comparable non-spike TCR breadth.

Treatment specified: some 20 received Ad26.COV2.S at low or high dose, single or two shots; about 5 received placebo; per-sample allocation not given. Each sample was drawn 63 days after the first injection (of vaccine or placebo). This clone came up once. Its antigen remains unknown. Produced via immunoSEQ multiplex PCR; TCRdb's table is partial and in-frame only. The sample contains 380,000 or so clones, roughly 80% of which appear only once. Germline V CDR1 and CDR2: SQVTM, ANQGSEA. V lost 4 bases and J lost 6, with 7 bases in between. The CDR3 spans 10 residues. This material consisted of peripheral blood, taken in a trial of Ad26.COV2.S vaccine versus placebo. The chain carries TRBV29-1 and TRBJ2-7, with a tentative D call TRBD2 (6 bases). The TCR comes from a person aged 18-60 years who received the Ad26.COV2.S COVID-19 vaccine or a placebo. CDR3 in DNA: TGCAGCGTTGTGCGGGGCGAGCAGTACTTC. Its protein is CSVVRGEQYF.